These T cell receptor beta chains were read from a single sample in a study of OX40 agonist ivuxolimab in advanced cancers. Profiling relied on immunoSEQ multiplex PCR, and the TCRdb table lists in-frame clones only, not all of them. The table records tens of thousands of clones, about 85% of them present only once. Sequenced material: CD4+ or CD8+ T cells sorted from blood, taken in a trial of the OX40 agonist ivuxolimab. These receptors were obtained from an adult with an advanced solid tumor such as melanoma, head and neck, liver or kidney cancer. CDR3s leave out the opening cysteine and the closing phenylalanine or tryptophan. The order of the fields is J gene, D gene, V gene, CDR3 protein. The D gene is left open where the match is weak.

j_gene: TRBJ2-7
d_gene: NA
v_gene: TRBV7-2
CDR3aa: ASSFGQVGEQY

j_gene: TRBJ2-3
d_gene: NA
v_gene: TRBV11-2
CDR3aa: ASSLSWDILSDTQY

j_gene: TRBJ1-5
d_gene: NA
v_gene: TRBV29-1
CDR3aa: SVTFLGAGGPQH

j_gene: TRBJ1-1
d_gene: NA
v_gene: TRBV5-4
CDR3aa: ASSSGTRGQGEAF

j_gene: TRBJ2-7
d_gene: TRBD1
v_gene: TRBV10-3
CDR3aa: AISAGQGWGEQY

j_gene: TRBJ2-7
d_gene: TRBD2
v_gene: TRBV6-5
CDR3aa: ASRSGGPYEQY

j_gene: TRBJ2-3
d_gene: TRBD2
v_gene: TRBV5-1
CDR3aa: ASSSSVAGDPTDTQY

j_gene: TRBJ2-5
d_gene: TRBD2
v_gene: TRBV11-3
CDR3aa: ASSLRVGAGVVETQY

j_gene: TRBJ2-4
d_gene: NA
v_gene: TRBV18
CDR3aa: ASSPNRGAKNIQY

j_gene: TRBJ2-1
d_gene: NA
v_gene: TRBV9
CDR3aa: ASSLGGTPLRYEQF

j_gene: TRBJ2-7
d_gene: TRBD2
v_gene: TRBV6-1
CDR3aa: ASSESLAGIYYYEQY

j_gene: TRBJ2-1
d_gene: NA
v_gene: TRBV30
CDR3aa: AWTQQGLYYNEQF

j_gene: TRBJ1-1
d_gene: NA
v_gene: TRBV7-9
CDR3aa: ASRPGGGQRIAEAF